This TCR beta chain was obtained from a study of T cell therapy after organ transplantation. Study details: After therapy, patients were monitored for around 28 weeks. About 80% of the ten patients were clinical responders.

Time point described: 4-8 weeks after completion of therapy. Drug-resistant or recurrent cytomegalovirus affected these solid-organ transplant recipient patients. Germline V gives CDR1 MNHEY, CDR2 SMNVEV (reference sequence). V dropped 7 bases and J dropped 0 bases, with 13 bases sitting between them. The CDR3 extends over 15 amino acids. Sequencing was performed with immunoSEQ multiplex PCR; in TCRdb, only in-frame clones are kept and a portion is missing. Altogether 15,000 to 25,000 clones are present, 81% being singletons, with the ten largest covering roughly a tenth. The study's findings and limits: Low CD8+ T cell yield possibly reduced coverage, hiding nonresponder expansions.

Regarding this clone: Antigen: not known.

The source is a human patient who had received a solid organ transplant and had CMV disease. Some T cells may trace back to the graft donor. The chain combines TRBV27 with TRBJ2-1; D may correspond to TRBD1 or TRBD2 (6 bases each). Material: CD8+ T cells from blood, obtained after autologous CMV-specific T cell therapy. CDR3 bases: TGTGCCAGCACCTTAGGGGGGACCTCCTACAATGAGCAGTTCTTC. The encoded protein is CASTLGGTSYNEQFF.